This T cell receptor (beta chain) is from a study of shared clonotypes between healthy human individuals (TCRdb year 2020). Study-wide context: A few men and a couple of women, aged 18 to 49 years, made up the cohort. For each donor, CD4 naive and CD4 memory were each run on three plates, CD8 naive on two plates, and CD8 memory on one plate. Each donor's leukapheresis produced roughly between roughly 0.85 and 10 billion PBMCs. To estimate repertoire size and how much clonotype sharing occurs between individuals, the study deeply sequenced the blood TCR repertoires of 5 or 6 healthy adults. To increase sequencing depth and limit assay-specific biases, TCR repertoire library preparation and sequencing were carried out by different laboratories using diverse techniques. General findings and caveats noted by the study authors: Sharing across four donors was observed for about 4.8% of naive CD4, about 4% of naive CD8, 2.3% of memory CD4, and about 0.4% of memory CD8 clonotypes. Compared with non-shared clonotypes, clonotypes shared by all four sorted-subset donors had higher generation probabilities. Sampling was restricted to blood, and TCR repertoires in tissues likely differ from the TCR repertoires found in blood. Even with the large sequencing depth, rarefaction of the sorted-subset datasets indicated that sequencing was incomplete. Naive subsets generally had larger estimated clonotype richness than memory subsets did. Pairwise subsampling led to the expectation that sequencing depth would affect the degree of clonotype sharing among donors. Because the study included only a small number of donors, the genetic and exposure-history diversity represented was limited.

The junction shows trimming of 4 bases on V and 5 bases on J, and the gene matches do not reach 6 bases of it. The germline V gene yields SGHRS for CDR1 and YFSETQ for CDR2. The CDR3 holds 17 amino acids from the cysteine to the phenylalanine. Just the 51-base CDR3 DNA is kept, in frame starting at base 1. The donors were healthy, HIV-negative adults with no recently reported acute infections or vaccinations. Only Caucasian adults living in Nashville, Tennessee, USA were represented among the donors. CD4+ T cells were enriched by magnetic negative selection, after which naive cells were positively selected on CD45RA and the negative fraction was taken as the memory subset. Blood was collected by leukapheresis, and PBMCs were isolated by Ficoll-Histopaque density gradient centrifugation and then cryopreserved in liquid nitrogen vapor phase. Purity and quantity of every magnetically sorted T cell population were checked by analytical flow cytometry. Each sorted fraction had its genomic DNA isolated and then quantified by UV absorbance on a Nanodrop 2000c.

Using the deep immunoSEQ assay, multiplex PCR amplified TCR CDR3 regions from genomic DNA. Extracted genomic DNA from each cell subset was distributed evenly across all wells of several immunoSEQ 96-well plates, and each plate was treated as a replicate. Each replicate PCR for sorted subsets received around 210 ng genomic DNA, equal to about 30,000 T cell genomes. Purified libraries were quantified with a Qubit 3.0 fluorometer, sized on a Bioanalyzer 2100, and re-quantified with the KAPA Library Quantification kit. Each immunoSEQ 96-well plate was sequenced on its own single-read 150-cycle Illumina NextSeq 550 flow cell. The paper's processing steps were these. Because the immunoSEQ output held only junctional sequences and lacked quality scores, the filtering could not match the filtering applied to full-length reads. Sequences were annotated with PyIR, a Python wrapper for IgBLAST v1.9, and V/J genes and CDR3 were assigned using IMGT germline references. Reads were removed for weak V/J assignments (E-value above 1e-6), missing CDR3, stop codons, out-of-frame junctions, or ambiguous translated residues. V3J clonotypes were defined by identical inferred V gene, J gene, and CDR3 amino acid sequence. The percentage overlap between two repertoires was calculated by dividing the number of shared unique clonotypes by the size of the smaller repertoire. Three approaches were used to assess repertoire richness: RTK rarefaction, the Chao1 estimator, and Recon v2.1 estimates of unobserved clonotypes. OLGA was used to compute generation probabilities for all TCRbeta clonotypes that the gDNA method yielded from a handful of donors. TCRdb stores this immuneACCESS table with in-frame sequences only. Part of the clones is absent; in the studies checked, under half of the shortfall reflects unresolved V genes, and no reason is known for the rest. That table supplies the V and J calls and clone size; D and trimming were determined from the DNA. In this sample the table shows under 750,000 clones, around 70% of which occur a single time. About 1.8% of the sample belongs to the ten largest clones.

With respect to this clone: Its antigen specificity is not known. The sample holds no much larger clone one base away, and base qualities are not on file.

Sequences were obtained from memory CD4+ T cells sorted from blood. The sample's cell subset or site, from its label and the paper: CD45RA-negative fraction. The rearranged chain carries TRBV5-1 and TRBJ2-2, and 15 bases in between align with TRBD2. The receptor's source is a woman in her twenties or thirties in good health. The CDR3 reads as follows: CASSPGLAGGLTGELFF. The nucleotides read TGCGCCAGCAGCCCGGGACTAGCGGGAGGTTTAACCGGGGAGCTGTTTTTT.